This TCR beta chain came from a study of blood T cells in healthy people across ages (dated by TCRdb to between 2014 and 2016). Looking at the study overall: Template switching captured roughly one uniquely barcoded TCR beta cDNA molecule per two T cells in model experiments. The study analyzed two additional independent replicas of 1 million unique cDNA reads from the same blood draw for two donors, one aged 18 to 29 and one aged 80 or older. The donors were split into four age groups: young (average around 17 years), middle-aged (roughly 40), aged (approximately 59) and long-lived (roughly 88). Using deep sequencing normalized with unique cDNA molecular identifiers, the study measured how TCR beta repertoire diversity changes with age. Summary of the overall study and its limitations: As age increased, observed TCR beta diversity per million T cells dropped in a roughly linear way, and a significant reduction was already evident by age about 36. Observed TCR beta diversity correlated strongly with the percentage of naive T cells measured by flow cytometry. The long-lived group showed more naive CD4+ T cells, fewer expanded clones and increased TCR diversity than the aged group, suggesting age selection. Since profiling was done on bulk unsorted PBMCs, naive and antigen-experienced compartments could not be conclusively compared. Because the CMV infection status of the donors was unknown, age-related changes in expanded clonotypes may potentially have been confounded. Estimates of total diversity based on one million sequenced T cells were considered lower bounds and underestimates.

Libraries were built with 5' RACE. TCRdb names Illumina HiSeq 2500 as the instrument used. A second PCR of 7 to 11 cycles was run with a J-beta primer mix and a sample-barcoded 5' primer. A template-switch 5' adaptor carrying 12 random nucleotides introduced a unique molecular identifier onto each TCR beta cDNA molecule. Each sample yielded at least 3 million CDR3-containing paired-end reads. The Mint cDNA synthesis kit, primed by a TRBC-specific oligonucleotide, was used to synthesize first-strand cDNA from all RNA. All cDNA was treated with uracil-DNA glycosylase and then went through a first 18-cycle PCR with the universal primers M1SS and BC2_uni_R. In the original analysis: Normalization of each sample was performed by random selection of 1 million high-quality reads, each carrying a distinct molecular identifier. Instead of being binned into consensus sequences, reads with shared molecular identifiers were discarded. MiTCR, set to a Q25 quality threshold and the strictest error-elimination algorithm, was used for CDR3 identification, clonotype clustering and error correction. A nonparametric unseen species model using Euler transformation provided a lower-bound estimate of total TCR beta diversity. TCRdb reanalyzed the raw reads on its own, using fastp at Q25 for trimming and MiXCR for clone calling, and kept in-frame beta chains. Rows with a matching CDR3 protein are joined into one entry that keeps the most common DNA and genes. TCRdb's processing, not the authors', yielded these V and J calls. This sample holds about 840,000 distinct CDR3 sequences; almost 30% were observed only once. Roughly a tenth of the sample comes from the top ten.

Regarding this clonotype: No cognate antigen has been identified for it. The sample holds no much larger clone one base away, and base qualities are not on file.

Donors were a few dozen systemically healthy Caucasian individuals from Russia aged 6 to 90 years. Each donor gave about 11 milliliters of peripheral blood, drawn into EDTA-treated Vacutainer tubes. Ficoll-Paque density-gradient centrifugation was used to isolate PBMCs, with at least 6 million per sample. Trizol reagent was used to extract total RNA from the PBMCs, yielding at least 6 micrograms per sample. For every donor, an aliquot of PBMCs went through flow cytometry to measure the percentages of naive CD45RAhigh/CD27high T cells. Sequences SGHDN (CDR1) and FVKESK (CDR2) are obtained from the germline V gene. The germline ends are 8 bases apart after V is trimmed by 0 bases and J by 3 bases. The CDR3 runs 14 amino acids, cysteine and phenylalanine included. Of all the DNA, just the CDR3 is kept, 42 bases in frame from base 1. The sample was also linked to a second study, of T cells of mothers and their children. Per the second study: Nine systemically healthy Caucasian individuals, comprising three mothers and their six children, were included as donors. cDNA synthesis consumed the entire amount of extracted RNA, loaded at around 1.5 ug RNA in each 15 ul reaction. Sample barcodes and 2-4 random nucleotides were added via the M1S primer in the second PCR. Each mother yielded over 8 million TCR beta CDR3 reads and each child roughly 3.1 million reads. Thymic selection similarly shapes TCR recombination output in related and unrelated pairs, with minor effect from inherited differences. Normalized repertoire overlap in related mother-child pairs was always slightly higher than in unrelated mother-child pairs, but the difference was never significant. No persistent microchimeric T cell clones were found, with a detection sensitivity of approximately 110 clones per million clonotypes. Deep NGS was used in the study to compare the TCR beta repertoires of mothers and children and to look for features that separate related mother-child pairs from unrelated individuals. On average, the children were about 12 +/- 4 years old, while the mothers were about 40 +/- 4 years old. After adapter ligation was performed with NEBNext reagents, the libraries were sequenced on an Illumina HiSeq 2000 with 100+100 nt paired-end reads. To prevent cross-contamination, the mother and child libraries were prepared a month apart and were sequenced in separate runs. Each donor had between roughly 450,000 and 2,100,000 distinct TCR beta clonotypes identified. Naive TCR beta clonotypes were estimated from low-frequency clonotypes matched to each donor's FACS-determined naive share, without sorting.

The chain was built from TRBV14 and TRBJ1-2; the D gene is perhaps TRBD1, from 5 matching bases. This TCR was sampled from a middle-aged woman in good health. Material for sequencing was blood. The nucleotide sequence is TGTGCCAGCAGCCAAGATCGGACATACTATGGCTACACCTTC. Translated, this is CASSQDRTYYGYTF.